This TCR beta chain was recorded in a study of early T cells in non-severe SARS-CoV-2 infection. The wider study: Sequencing targeted bulk RNA from unsorted whole blood, leaving chains unpaired. Study-level results: There was a bias toward anti-spike CD8 responses in VDJdb matching, which missed private and CD4 specificities.

Individual cDNA molecules received unique molecular identifiers during library preparation. MiXCR, run by TCRdb on the 5' RACE reads, gives a single entry per CDR3 protein. In the table there are some 51,000 distinct CDR3 sequences, 15% of which are singletons. Germline-derived CDR1 and CDR2 are MNHEY and SVGAGI. J was trimmed by 6 bases and V by 6 bases; bases with no gene match: 5. The CDR3 is 14 amino acids. This clonotype showed up many times. Its antigen is still unknown. This specimen was whole blood, taken at baseline. V gene TRBV6-5 combines with J gene TRBJ1-6, with 7 nucleotides matching TRBD1. The sequence was obtained from an adult who was a healthcare worker with PCR-confirmed SARS-CoV-2 infection or an uninfected control (not recorded which). CDR3 region: CASSLGTVNSPLHF. The CDR3 bases are TGTGCCAGCAGCCTAGGGACAGTTAATTCACCCCTCCACTTT.